Shown below are 20 T cell receptor beta chains from a single sample sequenced in a study of T-cell memory formation after mild COVID-19. TCRdb reanalysed the 5' RACE reads using MiXCR and keeps one entry per CDR3 protein. The sample holds approximately 430,000 distinct CDR3 sequences; more than 20% are singletons and the top ten take around 13%. The sequenced sample consisted of PBMCs or a T cell subset sorted from them (not recorded which). Receptors originate from an adult woman who had mild COVID-19 (a few samples of this study predate the infection). Cell type and time point are not known.

This chain joins TRBV29-1 and TRBJ2-3; 7 bases agree with TRBD2. Germline CDR1 reads SQVTM; CDR2 reads ANQGSEA. The CDR3 length is 16 residues. With V trimmed by 4 bases and J by 2 bases, 12 bases remained unmatched. The CDR3 loop is CSVVSEAGVYTDTQYF. The CDR3 DNA reads as TGCAGCGTTGTTTCTGAGGCGGGGGTTTACACAGATACGCAGTATTTT.

The J gene is TRBJ2-3, the V gene TRBV19; TRBD1 agrees at 9 bases. Unmatched junction bases numbered 10, after V lost 5 bases and J lost 7 bases. The CDR3 is 15 residues long. The germline gives CDR1 LNHDA, CDR2 SQIVND (reference sequence). In DNA form, the CDR3 reads TGTGCCAGTAGTGGGGGGACAGGGATTTTGAATACGCAGTATTTT. This encodes CASSGGTGILNTQYF.

This clonotype occurred a few times. The J gene is TRBJ2-7, the V gene TRBV12-3 or TRBV12-4, with D unresolved. V lost 5 bases to trimming and J lost 5 bases, with 10 bases between them. The CDR3 spans 12 residues. CDR3 residues: CASSLNFHEQYF. In nucleotides, the CDR3 is TGTGCCAGCAGTCTGAATTTCCACGAGCAGTACTTC.

The V call is TRBV5-6, the J call TRBJ2-7; D gene ambiguous. This CDR3 is built from 15 residues. Trimming removed 1 base from V and 3 bases from J, with 14 bases in between. The germline CDR1 and CDR2 sequences are SGHDT and YYEEEE. This CDR3 reads CASSLLPRVNYEQYF. The CDR3 nucleotides read TGTGCCAGCAGCTTGCTGCCACGAGTTAACTACGAGCAGTACTTC.

Here the CDR3 reads CASSPSDRLNTEAFF. In DNA form, the CDR3 reads TGTGCCAGCAGCCCGTCGGACAGACTGAACACTGAAGCTTTCTTT. The V and J genes are TRBV7-9 and TRBJ1-1, with D perhaps matching TRBD1 (6 bases). Deletions cut 5 bases from V and 0 bases from J, with 13 bases between. Per the germline V gene, CDR1 is SEHNR and CDR2 is FQNEAQ (reference sequence). The CDR3 has 15 residues.

The chain couples TRBV24-1 to TRBJ2-5; the D gene is possibly TRBD2 (5 bases). V was cut by 7 bases and J by 0 bases, with 14 bases left in between. Per the germline V gene, CDR1 is KGHDR and CDR2 is SFDVKD. The CDR3 is 15 amino acids. Here the CDR3 DNA reads TGTGCCACCAGCCCCAGGACTGAGTACCAAGAGACCCAGTACTTC. Residues: CATSPRTEYQETQYF.

This chain connects TRBV24-1 to TRBJ2-2; TRBD1 is a possible D gene (5 bases). The length of the CDR3 is 14 residues. The ends were cut back, 5 bases at V and 6 bases at J, with 12 bases in the middle. Germline V CDR1 and CDR2: KGHDR, SFDVKD. CDR3: CATSAGLSAGELFF. In nucleotides, the CDR3 is TGTGCCACCAGTGCAGGGTTAAGTGCCGGGGAGCTGTTTTTT.

This rearrangement joins TRBV5-6 to TRBJ2-7, with D perhaps matching TRBD2 (6 bases). CDR3 length: 12 amino acids. The V end lost 3 bases, the J end lost 3 bases, and 7 bases lay between the germline ends. Germline CDR1 SGHDT, CDR2 YYEEEE. The CDR3 loop is CASSWGVYEQYF. In DNA form, the CDR3 reads TGTGCCAGCAGCTGGGGGGTCTACGAGCAGTACTTC.

This rearrangement joins TRBV9 to TRBJ2-1, with D possibly being TRBD2 (5 bases). This CDR3 spans 17 amino acids. CDR1 is SGDLS and CDR2 is YYNGEE in the germline V gene. Trimming shortened V by 4 bases and J by 6 bases, and 23 bases separated the two germline ends. The CDR3 spells CASSNLLSTDFPNEQFF. In DNA, the CDR3 is TGTGCCAGCAGCAATCTGCTCTCGACGGACTTCCCCAATGAGCAGTTCTTC.

The chain combines TRBV4-3 with TRBJ2-1; no firm D call. Germline V lookup: CDR1 LGHNA, CDR2 YSLEER. Deletions cut 0 bases from V and 3 bases from J, with 12 bases between. The CDR3 loop spans 16 amino acids. The chain's CDR3 is CASSQDRGSNYNEQFF. In DNA form, the CDR3 reads TGCGCCAGCAGCCAAGATCGTGGTAGTAACTACAATGAGCAGTTCTTC.

This clonotype was recorded a few times. This chain joins TRBV4-1 and TRBJ2-7, with D perhaps matching TRBD1 or TRBD2 (5 bases each). The length of the CDR3 is 15 residues. The germline gives CDR1 MGHRA, CDR2 YSYEKL. V was trimmed by 0 bases and J by 6 bases, leaving 15 bases between them. The CDR3 DNA reads TGCGCCAGCAGCCAAGATATCTGGGGACGAGGCGAGCAGTACTTC. Translated: CASSQDIWGRGEQYF.

The chain couples TRBV7-3 to TRBJ2-5; D call uncertain. The CDR3 contains 13 residues. Trimming pared 5 bases from V and 4 bases from J, leaving 11 bases between. CDR1 SGHTA and CDR2 FQGTGA come from the germline V gene. Here the CDR3 reads CASSRGPPETQYF. As DNA, the CDR3 is TGTGCCAGCAGCCGCGGCCCCCCAGAGACCCAGTACTTC.

The rearrangement joins TRBV15 to TRBJ2-2; no firm D call. CDR1 LNHNV and CDR2 YYDKDF come from the germline V gene (reference sequence). V lost 2 bases and J 0 bases, leaving 7 bases between the germline ends. The CDR3 covers 15 residues. CDR3 bases: TGTGCCACCAGCAGACAGACTTCGAACACCGGGGAGCTGTTTTTT. It yields the protein CATSRQTSNTGELFF.

This clonotype was counted only a few times. V is TRBV10-3 and J is TRBJ1-1; no clear D gene. The germline V gene encodes CDR1 ENHRY and CDR2 SYGVKD. The CDR3 consists of 12 residues. V lost 3 bases and J 2 bases, leaving 4 bases between the germline ends. The CDR3 loop is CAISDPNTEAFF. The CDR3 coding sequence is TGTGCCATCAGTGACCCTAACACTGAAGCTTTCTTT.

There are a few counts of this clonotype. This chain uses TRBV6-5 with TRBJ2-5, with 9 positions matching TRBD2. CDR1 is MNHEY, CDR2 SVGAGI, per germline. The CDR3 is 15 amino acids. With V trimmed by 2 bases and J by 6 bases, 7 bases remained unmatched. The CDR3 protein is CASSYVSGSPQTQYF. Here the CDR3 DNA reads TGTGCCAGCAGTTACGTTAGCGGGAGCCCCCAGACCCAGTACTTC.

The V call is TRBV14, the J call TRBJ2-2; a weak D match, TRBD2 (5 bases). Trimming removed 5 bases from V and 6 bases from J, with 16 bases in between. This CDR3 has 15 amino acids. Germline V gene data show CDR1 as SGHDN and CDR2 as FVKESK. The CDR3 loop reads CASSSVWVRAGELFF. Here the CDR3 DNA reads TGTGCCAGCAGCTCCGTATGGGTGAGGGCCGGGGAGCTGTTTTTT.

The rearrangement uses TRBV7-9 and TRBJ1-6, with D possibly TRBD1 on 5 matching bases. With 4 bases removed from V and 15 bases from J, the gap between germline ends came to 28 bases. The germline CDR1 and CDR2 sequences are SEHNR and FQNEAQ (reference sequence). CDR3 length: 17 amino acids. The CDR3 DNA reads TGTGCCAGCAGCTCCCACCGGCTCGACAGAGAGAGGGGTCGCCTCCACTTT. Amino acids: CASSSHRLDRERGRLHF.

The genes are TRBV12-3 or TRBV12-4 and TRBJ1-1, with D perhaps matching TRBD1 (5 bases). Trimming removed 1 base at V and 4 bases at J, with 10 bases between. CDR3 size: 14 residues. The CDR3 loop reads CASSLGGRSTEAFF. CDR3 coding DNA: TGTGCCAGCAGTTTAGGGGGCAGGAGCACTGAAGCTTTCTTT.

This clonotype was picked up a small number of times. The V call is TRBV29-1, the J call TRBJ2-1; D gene unclear. V shed 4 bases and J shed 2 bases, with 9 bases lying between them. Per germline, CDR1 SQVTM and CDR2 ANQGSEA. The CDR3 consists of 13 residues. The DNA for the CDR3 is TGCAGCGTTGTTGTGGGAACCTACAATGAGCAGTTCTTC. Translation gives CSVVVGTYNEQFF.

V and J are TRBV20-1 and TRBJ2-5, with 7 bases aligning to TRBD1. J was trimmed by 1 base and V by 6 bases; bases with no gene match: 5. CDR3 length: 13 residues. Germline V lookup: CDR1 DFQATT, CDR2 SNEGSKA (reference sequence). CDR3 sequence (DNA): TGCAGTGCCAGCCGGGACAGCCAAGAGACCCAGTACTTC. It yields the protein CSASRDSQETQYF.